Included here is one T cell receptor (beta chain) sequence, with context. Its antigen remains unidentified. The sample comes from a study of CXCR3-negative and CXCR3-positive naive CD8 T cells (dated by TCRdb to about 2019). Looking at the study overall: Roughly 140 million TRB reads were obtained in total, roughly 1.5 +/- 0.3 million reads per library. The TRBV-TRBJ cluster analysis covered naive subsets from a handful of donors and memory cells from 3 donors. The diversity and physicochemical repertoire analyses included some 11 donors pooled from two independent experiments. Beyond this particular receptor, the publication reports: Similar TRBV-TRBJ usage was shown by naive CXCR3-negative and CXCR3-positive cells from the same donor, whereas distinct patterns were shown by memory cells. Comparably high repertoire diversity was found in both naive subsets, whereas much lower repertoire diversity was found in memory CD8+ T cells. CXCR3 expression partially decreased after cryopreservation, so most assays used freshly isolated PBMCs. TRB CDR3s from CXCR3-positive naive cells showed higher hydrophobicity (lower Kidera factor 4), lower energy, and higher strength and volume indices than CXCR3-negative naive cells. Surface CD5, linked to self-reactivity in mice, was comparable between naive subsets; TCR interaction strength was therefore also inferred from TRB CDR3 physicochemical properties.

Its CDR3 holds 11 amino acids, cysteine through phenylalanine. No coding sequence is recorded. The instrument was a NextSeq 550. The Human TCR Profiling Kit (MiLaboratory) was used to make UMI-labeled 5' RACE TRB cDNA libraries. The full amount of extracted RNA was used for cDNA synthesis, and the full amount of resulting cDNA was used for PCR amplification. The libraries were made side by side, with each library going through the same number of PCR cycles. As for the original processing: With a requirement of at least two reads per UMI, MIGEC and MiXCR extracted about 50,000 +/- 10,000 unique UMI-labeled TRB cDNA molecules per library. An average of approximately 40,000 +/- 10,000 functional in-frame TRB CDR3 nucleotide clonotypes without stop codons was found per library. Diversity metrics, including normalized Shannon-Wiener and Chao1, were computed in VDJtools after downsampling to 5000 UMI-labeled TRB molecules per sample. VDJtools was used to calculate clonotype-size-weighted physicochemical properties of the central five CDR3 residues, namely interaction energy, strength, volume and Kidera factor 4. With the reads reprocessed by TCRdb, a single entry stands for each CDR3 protein sequence and no DNA is reported. TCRdb's processing, not the authors', yielded these V and J calls. This specimen's table enumerates about 90,000 distinct CDR3 sequences. The ten largest clones capture approximately 0.82% of the sample.

Each CD8+ T cell subset was flow-sorted in triplicate, with under 350,000 cells per subset placed directly into RLT lysis buffer. To exclude memory contaminants, naive CD8+ T cells were stringently defined as CD45RO-CCR7+CD27+CD95-. Standard density gradient centrifugation was used to isolate peripheral blood mononuclear cells from buffy coats. Naive CXCR3-negative and CXCR3-positive CD8+ T cells were flow-sorted on a FACSAria III. An RNeasy Mini Kit was used to extract total RNA from the sorted cells. The chain uses TRBV12-3 or TRBV12-4 and TRBJ2-7; TCRdb returns TRBD1, unconfirmable since there is no DNA. The TCR was taken from a human donor in good health. Some clones in this sample may be carry-over from other donors' samples. Sequenced input: naive CXCR3+ CD8+ T cells from blood. The cell subset or site label of this sample denotes: CD45RO-CCR7+CD27+CD95- naive CD8+ T cells expressing CXCR3 (TNR3+). The CDR3 protein is CASSVGREQYF.